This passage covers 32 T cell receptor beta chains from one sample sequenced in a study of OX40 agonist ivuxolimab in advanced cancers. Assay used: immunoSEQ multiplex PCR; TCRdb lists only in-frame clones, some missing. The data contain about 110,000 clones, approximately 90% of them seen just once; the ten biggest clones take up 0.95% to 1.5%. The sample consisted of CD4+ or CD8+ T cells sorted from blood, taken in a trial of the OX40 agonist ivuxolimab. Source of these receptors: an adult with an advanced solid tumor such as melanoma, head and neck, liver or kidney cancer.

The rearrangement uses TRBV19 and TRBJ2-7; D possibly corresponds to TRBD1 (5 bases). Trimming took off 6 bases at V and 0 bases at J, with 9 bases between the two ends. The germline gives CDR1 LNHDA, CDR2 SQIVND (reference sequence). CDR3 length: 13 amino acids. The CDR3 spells CASSRQSSYEQYF. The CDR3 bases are TGTGCCAGTAGCCGACAGAGCTCCTACGAGCAGTACTTC.

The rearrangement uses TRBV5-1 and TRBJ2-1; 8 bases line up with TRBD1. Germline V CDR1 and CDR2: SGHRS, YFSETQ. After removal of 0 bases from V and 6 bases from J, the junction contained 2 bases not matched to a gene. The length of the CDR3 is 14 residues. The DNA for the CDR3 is TGCGCCAGCAGCTTGGACACAGGGGGCAATGAGCAGTTCTTC. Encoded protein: CASSLDTGGNEQFF.

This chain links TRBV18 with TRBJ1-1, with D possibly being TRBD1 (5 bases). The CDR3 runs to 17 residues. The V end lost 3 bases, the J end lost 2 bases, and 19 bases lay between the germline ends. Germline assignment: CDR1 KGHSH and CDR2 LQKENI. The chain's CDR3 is CASSPIGSGTVNTEAFF. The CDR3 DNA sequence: TGTGCCAGCTCACCCATAGGGTCCGGGACGGTCAACACTGAAGCTTTCTTT. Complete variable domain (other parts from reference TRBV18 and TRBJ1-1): NAGVMQNPRHLVRRRGQEARLRCSPMKGHSHVYWYRQLPEEGLKFMVYLQKENIIDESGMPKERFSAEFPKEGPSILRIQQVVRGDSAAYFCASSPIGSGTVNTEAFFGQGTRLTVV.

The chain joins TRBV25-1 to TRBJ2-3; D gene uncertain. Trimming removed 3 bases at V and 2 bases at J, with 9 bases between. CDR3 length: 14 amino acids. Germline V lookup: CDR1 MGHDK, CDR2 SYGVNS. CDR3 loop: CASSETKITDTQYF. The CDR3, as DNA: TGTGCCAGCAGTGAGACGAAGATCACAGATACGCAGTATTTT.

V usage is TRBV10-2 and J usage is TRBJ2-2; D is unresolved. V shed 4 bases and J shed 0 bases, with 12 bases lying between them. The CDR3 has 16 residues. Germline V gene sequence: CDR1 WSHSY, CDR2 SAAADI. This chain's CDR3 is CASSAYFSANTGELFF. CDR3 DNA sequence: TGCGCCAGCAGTGCCTATTTCTCCGCGAACACCGGGGAGCTGTTTTTT.

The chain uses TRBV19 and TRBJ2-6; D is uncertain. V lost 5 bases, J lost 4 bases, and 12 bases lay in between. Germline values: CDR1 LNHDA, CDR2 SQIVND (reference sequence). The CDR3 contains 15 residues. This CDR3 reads CASSAEAAGANVLTF. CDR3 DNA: TGTGCCAGTAGTGCCGAGGCGGCCGGGGCCAACGTCCTGACTTTC.

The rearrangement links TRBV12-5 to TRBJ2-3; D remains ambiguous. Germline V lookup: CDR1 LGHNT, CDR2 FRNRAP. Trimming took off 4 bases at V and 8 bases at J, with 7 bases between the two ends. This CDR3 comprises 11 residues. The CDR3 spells CASGSELTQYF. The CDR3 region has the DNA TGTGCTAGTGGTTCCGAGCTTACGCAGTATTTT.

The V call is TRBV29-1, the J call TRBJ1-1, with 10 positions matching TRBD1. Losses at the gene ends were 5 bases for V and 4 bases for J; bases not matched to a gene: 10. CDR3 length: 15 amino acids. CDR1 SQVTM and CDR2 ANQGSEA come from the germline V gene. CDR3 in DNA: TGCAGCGTTCGACAGGGGGCAGCATGGATCACTGAAGCTTTCTTT. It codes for CSVRQGAAWITEAFF. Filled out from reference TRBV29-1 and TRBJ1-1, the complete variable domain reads SAVISQKPSRDICQRGTSLTIQCQVDSQVTMMFWYRQQPGQSLTLIATANQGSEATYESGFVIDKFPISRPNLTFSTLTVSNMSPEDSSIYLCSVRQGAAWITEAFFGQGTRLTVV.

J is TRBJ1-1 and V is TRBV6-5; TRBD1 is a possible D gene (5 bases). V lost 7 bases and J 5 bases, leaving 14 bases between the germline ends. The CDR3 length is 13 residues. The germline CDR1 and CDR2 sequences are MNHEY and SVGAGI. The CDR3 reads CASIPDDRTEAFF. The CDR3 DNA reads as TGTGCCAGCATTCCCGACGACAGAACTGAAGCTTTCTTT.

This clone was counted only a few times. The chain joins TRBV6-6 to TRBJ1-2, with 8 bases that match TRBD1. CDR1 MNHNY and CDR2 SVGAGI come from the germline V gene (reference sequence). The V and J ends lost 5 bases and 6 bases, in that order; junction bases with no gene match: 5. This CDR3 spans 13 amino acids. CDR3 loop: CASSMTGDDGYTF. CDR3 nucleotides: TGTGCCAGCAGTATGACAGGGGATGATGGCTACACCTTC.

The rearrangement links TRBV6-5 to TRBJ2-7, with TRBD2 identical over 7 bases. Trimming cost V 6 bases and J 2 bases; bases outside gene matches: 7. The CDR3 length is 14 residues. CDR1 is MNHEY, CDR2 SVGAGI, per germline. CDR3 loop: CASSPLAVPYEQYF. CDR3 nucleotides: TGTGCCAGCAGCCCTCTAGCGGTTCCCTACGAGCAGTACTTC.

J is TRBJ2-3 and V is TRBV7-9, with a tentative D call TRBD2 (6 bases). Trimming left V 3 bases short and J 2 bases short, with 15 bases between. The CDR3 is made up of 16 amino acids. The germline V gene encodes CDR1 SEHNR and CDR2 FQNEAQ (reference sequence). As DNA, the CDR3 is TGTGCCAGCAGCTTTGGACTATATCCCCACACAGATACGCAGTATTTT. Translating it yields CASSFGLYPHTDTQYF.

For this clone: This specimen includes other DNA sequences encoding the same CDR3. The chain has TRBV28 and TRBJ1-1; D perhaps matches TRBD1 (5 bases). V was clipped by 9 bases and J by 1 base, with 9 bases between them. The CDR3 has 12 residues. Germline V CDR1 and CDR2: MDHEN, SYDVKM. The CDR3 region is CASRTGNTEAFF. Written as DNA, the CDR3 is TGTGCCAGTAGAACAGGGAACACTGAAGCTTTCTTT.

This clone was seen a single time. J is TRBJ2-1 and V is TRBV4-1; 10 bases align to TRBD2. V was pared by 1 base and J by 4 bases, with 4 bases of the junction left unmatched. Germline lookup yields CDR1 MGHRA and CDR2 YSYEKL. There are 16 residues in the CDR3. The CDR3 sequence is CASSQGLLAGYNEQFF. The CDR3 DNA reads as TGCGCCAGCAGCCAAGGCTTACTAGCGGGGTACAATGAGCAGTTCTTC.

CDR3: CASKLAGGYNEQFF. The CDR3 DNA follows: TGTGCCAGTAAACTAGCGGGAGGGTACAATGAGCAGTTCTTC. The V call is TRBV28, the J call TRBJ2-1; TRBD2 aligns across 13 bases. Germline CDR1 reads MDHEN; CDR2 reads SYDVKM. The V and J ends lost 9 bases and 4 bases, in that order; junction bases with no gene match: 3. This CDR3 spans 14 amino acids. The full variable domain, in which reference TRBV28 and TRBJ2-1 provide the parts outside the CDR3, is DVKVTQSSRYLVKRTGEKVFLECVQDMDHENMFWYRQDPGLGLRLIYFSYDVKMKEKGDIPEGYSVSREKKERFSLILESASTNQTSMYLCASKLAGGYNEQFFGPGTRLTVL.

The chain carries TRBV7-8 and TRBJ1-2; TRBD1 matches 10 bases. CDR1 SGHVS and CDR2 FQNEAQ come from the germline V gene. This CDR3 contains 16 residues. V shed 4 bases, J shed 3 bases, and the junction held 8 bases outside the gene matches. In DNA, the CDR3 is TGTGCCAGCAGCTCACAGGGACAGGGGAGGGACTATGGCTACACCTTC. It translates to CASSSQGQGRDYGYTF. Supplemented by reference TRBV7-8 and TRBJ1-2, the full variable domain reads GAGVSQSPRYKVAKRGQDVALRCDPISGHVSLFWYQQALGQGPEFLTYFQNEAQLDKSGLPSDRFFAERPEGSVSTLKIQRTQQEDSAVYLCASSSQGQGRDYGYTFGSGTRLTVV.

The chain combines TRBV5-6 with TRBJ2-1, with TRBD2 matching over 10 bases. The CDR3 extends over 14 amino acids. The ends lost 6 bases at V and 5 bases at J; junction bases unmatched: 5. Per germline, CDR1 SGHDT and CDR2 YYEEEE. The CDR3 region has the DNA TGTGCCAGCAAGTGGACTAGCGGAAACAATGAGCAGTTCTTC. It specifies CASKWTSGNNEQFF.

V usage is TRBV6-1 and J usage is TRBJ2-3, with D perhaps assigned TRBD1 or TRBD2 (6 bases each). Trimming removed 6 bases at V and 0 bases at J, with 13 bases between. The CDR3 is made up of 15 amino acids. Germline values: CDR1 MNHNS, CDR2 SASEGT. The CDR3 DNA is TGTGCCAGCAGAGAGGGGGGTACTAGCACAGATACGCAGTATTTT. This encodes CASREGGTSTDTQYF.

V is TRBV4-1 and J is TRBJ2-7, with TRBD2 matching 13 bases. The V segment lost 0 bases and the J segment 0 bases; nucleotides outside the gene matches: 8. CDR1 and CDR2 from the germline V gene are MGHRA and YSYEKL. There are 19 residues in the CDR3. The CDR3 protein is CASSQDPTSGGTTSYEQYF. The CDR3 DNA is TGCGCCAGCAGCCAAGACCCGACTAGCGGGGGGACAACCTCCTACGAGCAGTACTTC.

This CDR3 is CASSHPGLAGAANTGELFF. The CDR3 bases are TGTGCCAGCAGCCATCCGGGACTAGCGGGAGCAGCGAACACCGGGGAGCTGTTTTTT. The chain couples TRBV4-2 to TRBJ2-2; 14 bases align to TRBD2. V was clipped by 3 bases and J by 0 bases; unmatched bases: 6. Germline V gene sequence: CDR1 LGHNA, CDR2 YNFKEQ. This CDR3 spans 19 amino acids.

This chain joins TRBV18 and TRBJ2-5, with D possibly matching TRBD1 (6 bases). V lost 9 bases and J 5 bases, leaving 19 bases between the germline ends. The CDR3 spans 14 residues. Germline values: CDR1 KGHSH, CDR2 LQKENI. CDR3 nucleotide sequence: TGTGCCAGTACTGATCGCCAGGGGCAGGAGACCCAGTACTTC. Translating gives CASTDRQGQETQYF.

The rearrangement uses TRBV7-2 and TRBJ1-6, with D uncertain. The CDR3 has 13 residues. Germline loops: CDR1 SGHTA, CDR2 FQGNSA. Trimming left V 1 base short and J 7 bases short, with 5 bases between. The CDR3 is CASSLVENSPLHF. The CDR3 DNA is TGTGCCAGCAGCTTAGTTGAGAATTCACCCCTCCACTTT.

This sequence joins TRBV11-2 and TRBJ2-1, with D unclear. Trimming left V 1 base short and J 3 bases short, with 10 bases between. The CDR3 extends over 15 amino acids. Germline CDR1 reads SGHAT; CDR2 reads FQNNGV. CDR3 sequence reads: CASSLAGSYYNEQFF. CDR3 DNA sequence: TGTGCCAGCAGCTTAGCTGGGTCTTACTACAATGAGCAGTTCTTC. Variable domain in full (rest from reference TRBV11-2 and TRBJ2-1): EAGVAQSPRYKIIEKRQSVAFWCNPISGHATLYWYQQILGQGPKLLIQFQNNGVVDDSQLPKDRFSAERLKGVDSTLKIQPAKLEDSAVYLCASSLAGSYYNEQFFGPGTRLTVL.

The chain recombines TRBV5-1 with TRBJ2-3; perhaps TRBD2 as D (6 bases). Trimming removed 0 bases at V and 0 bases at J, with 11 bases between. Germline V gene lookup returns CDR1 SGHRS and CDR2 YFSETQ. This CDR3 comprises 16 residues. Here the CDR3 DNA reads TGCGCCAGCAGCTTGGGTCTAGCGTCGAGCACAGATACGCAGTATTTT. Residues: CASSLGLASSTDTQYF.

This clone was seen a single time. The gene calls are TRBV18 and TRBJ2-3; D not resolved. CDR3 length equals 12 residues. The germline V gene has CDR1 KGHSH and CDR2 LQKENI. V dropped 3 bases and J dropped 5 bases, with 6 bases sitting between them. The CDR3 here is CASSPDVDTQYF. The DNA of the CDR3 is TGTGCCAGCTCACCGGACGTAGATACGCAGTATTTT.

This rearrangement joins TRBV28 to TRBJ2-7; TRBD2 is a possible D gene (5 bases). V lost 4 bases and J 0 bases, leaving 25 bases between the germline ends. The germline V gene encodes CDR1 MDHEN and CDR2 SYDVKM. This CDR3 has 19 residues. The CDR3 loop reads CASSSRIEKSGRGSYEQYF. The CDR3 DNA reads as TGTGCCAGCAGTTCCCGCATAGAGAAGAGTGGGAGAGGCTCCTACGAGCAGTACTTC.

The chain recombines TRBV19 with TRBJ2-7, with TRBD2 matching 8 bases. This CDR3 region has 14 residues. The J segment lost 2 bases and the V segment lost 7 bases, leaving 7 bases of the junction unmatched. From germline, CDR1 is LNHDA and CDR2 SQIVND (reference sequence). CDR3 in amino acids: CASTEAGATYEQYF. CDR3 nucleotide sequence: TGTGCCAGTACTGAAGCGGGAGCGACCTACGAGCAGTACTTC. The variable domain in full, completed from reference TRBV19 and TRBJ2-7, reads DGGITQSPKYLFRKEGQNVTLSCEQNLNHDAMYWYRQDPGQGLRLIYYSQIVNDFQKGDIAEGYSVSREKKESFPLTVTSAQKNPTAFYLCASTEAGATYEQYFGPGTRLTVT.

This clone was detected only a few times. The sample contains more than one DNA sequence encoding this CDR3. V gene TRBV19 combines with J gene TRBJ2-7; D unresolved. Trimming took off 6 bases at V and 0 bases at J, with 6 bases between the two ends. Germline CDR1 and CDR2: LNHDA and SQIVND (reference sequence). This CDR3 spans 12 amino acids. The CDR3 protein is CASSSRSYEQYF. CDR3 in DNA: TGTGCCAGTAGCTCCCGCTCCTACGAGCAGTACTTC.

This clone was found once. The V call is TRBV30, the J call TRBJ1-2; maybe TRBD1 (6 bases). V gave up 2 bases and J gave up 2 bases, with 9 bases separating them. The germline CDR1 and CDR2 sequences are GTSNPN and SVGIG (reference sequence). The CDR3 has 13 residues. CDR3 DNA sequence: TGTGCCTGGAGTCCTACAGGGAACTATGGCTACACCTTC. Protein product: CAWSPTGNYGYTF. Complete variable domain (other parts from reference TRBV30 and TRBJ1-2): SQTIHQWPATLVQPVGSPLSLECTVEGTSNPNLYWYRQAAGRGLQLLFYSVGIGQISSEVPQNLSASRPQDRQFILSSKKLLLSDSGFYLCAWSPTGNYGYTFGSGTRLTVV.

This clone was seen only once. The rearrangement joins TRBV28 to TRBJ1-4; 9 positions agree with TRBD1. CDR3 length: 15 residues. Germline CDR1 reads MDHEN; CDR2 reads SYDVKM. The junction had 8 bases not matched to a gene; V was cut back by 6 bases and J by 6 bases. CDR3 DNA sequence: TGTGCCAGCAGGGATAACAGGGGGCGGGATGAAAAACTGTTTTTT. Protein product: CASRDNRGRDEKLFF.

The DNA of the CDR3 is TGTGCCAGCAGTTTGCGGTTATGGCCCCAGCATTTT. It translates to CASSLRLWPQHF. This chain connects TRBV28 to TRBJ1-5; D gene unclear. The V gene's germline CDR1 is MDHEN and CDR2 SYDVKM. CDR3 size: 12 residues. Trimming shortened V by 3 bases and J by 9 bases, and 9 bases separated the two germline ends.

In DNA, the CDR3 is TGTGCCAGCAGTTCCCCCCCGAGCGGATACGAGCAGTACTTC. Encoded protein: CASSSPPSGYEQYF. The rearrangement uses TRBV28 and TRBJ2-7; a weak D match, TRBD2 (5 bases). The ends were cut back, 4 bases at V and 4 bases at J, with 14 bases in the middle. Germline V CDR1 and CDR2: MDHEN, SYDVKM. CDR3 size: 14 residues.